Sequencing of this T cell receptor beta chain was carried out in a study of blood T cell repertoires in COVID-19. Under the authors' procedure: Estimation of nucleated cell counts was performed using reference gene primer amplification. Repertoires were generated with immunoSEQ multiplex PCR, while TCRdb's copy carries only in-frame clones and drops some. V, J and clone size are those of that table, while D and trimming were read from the DNA. Of about 130,000 clones in the sample, less than 90% were seen once. Germline lookup yields CDR1 MDHEN and CDR2 SYDVKM. V was pared by 6 bases and J by 3 bases, with 24 bases between. The length of the CDR3 is 17 residues.

The receptor was derived from a man aged 65 to 79 with acute or convalescent COVID-19. The sample taken for sequencing was peripheral blood. V and J are TRBV28 and TRBJ2-7; maybe TRBD2 (7 bases). CDR3 protein: CASSSTTGGGLYYEQYF. The CDR3, as DNA: TGTGCCAGCAGCTCTACGACGGGCGGGGGCCTTTACTACGAGCAGTACTTC.